This T cell receptor beta chain comes out of a study of T-cell memory formation after mild COVID-19. Germline CDR1 is MGHRA and CDR2 is YSYEKL. CDR3 length: 14 amino acids. The V gene lost 0 bases and the J gene lost 6 bases, with 11 bases spanning the gap. One entry per CDR3 protein, called by TCRdb with MiXCR from the 5' RACE reads. The table includes around 340,000 distinct CDR3 sequences, about 15% detected once. J is TRBJ1-1 and V is TRBV4-1; possible D gene TRBD1, 6 bases. Sample: PBMCs or a T cell subset sorted from them (not recorded which). This sequence was found in a man aged 18 to 29 who had mild COVID-19 (a few samples of this study predate the infection). Cell type and time point are not known. The CDR3, as DNA: TGCGCCAGCAGCCAAGAGAACAGGGTACCTGAAGCTTTCTTT. This translates into CASSQENRVPEAFF.